There are many counts of the clone carrying this T cell receptor (beta chain). TCRdb reprocessed the RACE reads via MiXCR and lists one record per CDR3 protein. Here the sample spans 33,000 or so distinct CDR3 sequences, approximately 12% being singletons. Germline CDR1 and CDR2: DFQATT and SNEGSKA (reference sequence). Trimming shortened V by 7 bases and J by 9 bases, and 10 bases separated the two germline ends. This CDR3 has 10 amino acids. This record comes from a study of human T cells and chemical hapten exposure. The time point is: pre-sensitization, week 0. Noted treatment: therapeutic diphenylcyclopropenone sensitization with weekly scalp DPC. Extraction yielded total RNA from whole blood (unfractionated).

The starting material was whole blood, obtained in connection with sensitization to the hapten diphenylcyclopropenone (DPC). The TCR was taken from a woman in her thirties or forties with alopecia areata. Some clones in this sample may be carry-over from other donors' samples. The J gene is TRBJ2-1, the V gene TRBV20-1, with D possibly being TRBD2 (6 bases). In DNA form, the CDR3 reads TGCAGTGTGGGGAGGCGTGAGCAGTTCTTC. Its protein is CSVGRREQFF.